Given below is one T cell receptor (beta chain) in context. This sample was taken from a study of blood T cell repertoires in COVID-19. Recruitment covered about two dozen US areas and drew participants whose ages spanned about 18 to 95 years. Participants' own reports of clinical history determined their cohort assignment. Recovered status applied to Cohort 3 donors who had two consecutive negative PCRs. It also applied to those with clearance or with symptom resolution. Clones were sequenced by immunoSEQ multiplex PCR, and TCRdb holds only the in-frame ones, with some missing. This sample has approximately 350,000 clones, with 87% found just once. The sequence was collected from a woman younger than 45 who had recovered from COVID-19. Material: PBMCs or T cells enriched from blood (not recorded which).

The CDR3 is CAWSSGQGYGNTIYF. In DNA form, the CDR3 reads TGTGCCTGGAGTTCGGGACAAGGGTACGGAAACACCATATATTTT. The genes are TRBV30 and TRBJ1-3, with a tentative D call TRBD1 (6 bases). CDR3 length: 15 residues. Germline values: CDR1 GTSNPN, CDR2 SVGIG (reference sequence). Trimming stripped 2 bases from V and 4 bases from J, with 15 bases between.